A single sample gave rise to the 24 T cell receptor beta chains below, sequenced in a study of shared clonotypes between healthy human individuals (TCRdb year 2020). For the CD8 naive samples, CD45RO-negative cells were positively selected for CCR7, yielding a CD45RA+CCR7+ population from which TemRA cells were excluded. Library preparation was by the immunoSEQ multiplex PCR assay. TCRdb limited this immuneACCESS table to in-frame rearrangements with V and J called. A share of clones is missing; checked studies link under half to unresolved V genes, and the rest is unexplained. The sample contains hundreds of thousands of clones, approximately 96% of them found a single time. Together, the top ten hold about 0.11% of the sample. Sequenced sample: naive CD8+ T cells sorted from blood. The cell subset or site label, as the study defines it: CD45RA+CCR7+. The origin of the receptors is a woman aged 25 to 39 in good health.

This clone was seen a single time. V gene TRBV5-1 combines with J gene TRBJ2-5; the D gene is possibly TRBD2 (5 bases). The CDR3 has 11 amino acids. In germline, CDR1 is SGHRS, CDR2 YFSETQ. The ends were cut back, 7 bases at V and 5 bases at J, with 9 bases in the middle. In nucleotides, the CDR3 is TGCGCCAGCCGGGGATTGGAGACCCAGTACTTC. Translating gives CASRGLETQYF.

The J gene is TRBJ2-5, the V gene TRBV4-1, with D unresolved. The tail of the sequence fits TRBJ2-7 better, so the J call may be wrong. This CDR3 is built from 15 residues. The germline gives CDR1 MGHRA, CDR2 YSYEKL. CDR3 sequence: CASSQDLMVTYEQYF. The CDR3 DNA reads as TGCGCCAGCAGCCAAGATTTGATGGTTACCTACGAGCAGTACTTC.

V gene TRBV7-8 combines with J gene TRBJ2-1; D gene unclear. The CDR3 totals 15 residues. CDR1 and CDR2 from the germline V gene are SGHVS and FQNEAQ. The V gene lost 5 bases and the J gene lost 0 bases, with 11 bases spanning the gap. As DNA, the CDR3 is TGTGCCAGCAGCCCACAAAGTCCCTCCTACAATGAGCAGTTCTTC. It encodes CASSPQSPSYNEQFF.

The V gene is TRBV27, the J gene TRBJ1-1, with 8 bases fitting TRBD1. The V and J ends lost 5 bases and 5 bases, in that order; junction bases with no gene match: 7. Germline V CDR1 and CDR2: MNHEY, SMNVEV (reference sequence). This CDR3 is built from 14 residues. DNA for the CDR3: TGTGCCAGCAGTGGAGACAGGGGTTGGACTGAAGCTTTCTTT. It specifies CASSGDRGWTEAFF.

The chain joins TRBV5-5 to TRBJ2-7; 7 bases are a match to TRBD2. Losses at the gene ends were 4 bases for V and 0 bases for J; bases not matched to a gene: 1. The CDR3 is 13 residues long. Germline values: CDR1 SGHKS, CDR2 YYEKEE (reference sequence). This chain's CDR3 is CASSRGSSYEQYF. The CDR3 bases are TGTGCCAGCAGCCGCGGGAGCTCCTACGAGCAGTACTTC.

CDR3 DNA sequence: TGTGCCAGCAGCCCCATCAGCGGGAGGGCCGACTACGAGCAGTACTTC. Its translation: CASSPISGRADYEQYF. The chain links TRBV5-4 to TRBJ2-7, with 10 bases matching TRBD2. Germline CDR1 SGHNT, CDR2 YYREEE (reference sequence). This CDR3 is 16 amino acids long. Losses at the gene ends were 4 bases for V and 3 bases for J; bases not matched to a gene: 10.

The chain combines TRBV27 with TRBJ2-5; TRBD1 might be the D (5 bases). CDR3 length: 13 amino acids. The V and J ends lost 2 bases and 2 bases respectively, with 6 bases between them. CDR1 MNHEY and CDR2 SMNVEV come from the germline V gene (reference sequence). This CDR3 is CASSLGAQETQYF. The CDR3 nucleotides read TGTGCCAGCAGTTTAGGGGCACAAGAGACCCAGTACTTC.

The V and J genes are TRBV5-1 and TRBJ1-1; D perhaps matches TRBD1 (5 bases). Looked up from germline, CDR1 is SGHRS and CDR2 is YFSETQ. The germline V and J ends were trimmed by 4 bases and 4 bases, with 11 bases remaining between them. CDR3 size: 13 residues. CDR3 sequence (DNA): TGCGCCAGCAGCCGTCGCGGGGGCACTGAAGCTTTCTTT. The encoded protein is CASSRRGGTEAFF.

The rearrangement joins TRBV7-9 to TRBJ2-1; D gene ambiguous. The CDR3 consists of 16 residues. CDR1 SEHNR and CDR2 FQNEAQ come from the germline V gene (reference sequence). The ends were cut back, 0 bases at V and 4 bases at J, with 13 bases in the middle. The CDR3 region is CASSLAPTFNYNEQFF. CDR3 coding DNA: TGTGCCAGCAGCTTAGCGCCCACTTTTAATTACAATGAGCAGTTCTTC. The full variable domain, with the rest looked up from reference TRBV7-9 and TRBJ2-1, is DTGVSQNPRHKITKRGQNVTFRCDPISEHNRLYWYRQTLGQGPEFLTYFQNEAQLEKSRLLSDRFSAERPKGSFSTLEIQRTEQGDSAMYLCASSLAPTFNYNEQFFGPGTRLTVL.

This chain connects TRBV7-3 to TRBJ2-1; 10 bases match TRBD2. The trim removed 5 bases at V and 7 bases at J, leaving 2 bases unmatched. The CDR3 contains 13 residues. Germline CDR1 is SGHTA and CDR2 is FQGTGA. This chain's CDR3 is CASSLAGANEQFF. CDR3 DNA sequence: TGTGCCAGCAGCCTAGCGGGAGCAAATGAGCAGTTCTTC.

Concerning this clone: In the same sample, other DNA sequences code for this CDR3. The V and J genes are TRBV6-5 and TRBJ1-1; 7 nucleotides line up with TRBD1. This CDR3 region has 13 residues. Losses at the gene ends were 5 bases for V and 4 bases for J; bases not matched to a gene: 4. Germline V CDR1 and CDR2: MNHEY, SVGAGI. CDR3 coding DNA: TGTGCCAGCAGTCGACAGGGCGGCACTGAAGCTTTCTTT. Translating it yields CASSRQGGTEAFF.

The chain is built from TRBV14 and TRBJ2-1; D gene uncertain. The CDR3 contains 13 residues. V lost 4 bases and J lost 1, with 5 bases in between. Germline lookup yields CDR1 SGHDN and CDR2 FVKESK. CDR3 coding DNA: TGTGCCAGCAGCCCCCATTCCTACAATGAGCAGTTCTTC. This codes for CASSPHSYNEQFF. The full variable domain, rest sourced from reference TRBV14 and TRBJ2-1, is EAGVTQFPSHSVIEKGQTVTLRCDPISGHDNLYWYRRVMGKEIKFLLHFVKESKQDESGMPNNRFLAERTGGTYSTLKVQPAELEDSGVYFCASSPHSYNEQFFGPGTRLTVL.

The chain joins TRBV6-5 to TRBJ2-1, with unresolved D. Germline V gene sequence: CDR1 MNHEY, CDR2 SVGAGI. There are 15 residues in the CDR3. V lost 6 bases, J lost 6 bases, and 18 bases lay in between. The CDR3 loop reads CASSFTAASLNEQFF. The CDR3 nucleotides read TGTGCCAGCAGCTTCACAGCTGCTAGTCTCAATGAGCAGTTCTTC.

This clone was seen a single time. V and J are TRBV27 and TRBJ2-7, with 10 nucleotides matching TRBD1. The CDR3 is made up of 15 amino acids. From germline, CDR1 is MNHEY and CDR2 SMNVEV (reference sequence). J was trimmed by 5 bases and V by 5 bases; bases with no gene match: 9. The CDR3 DNA sequence: TGTGCCAGCAGTAAATTGGGGACAGGGGAGGACGAGCAGTACTTC. Encoded protein: CASSKLGTGEDEQYF.

The rearrangement links TRBV4-1 to TRBJ2-7; D is uncertain. The germline V and J ends were trimmed by 1 base and 5 bases, with 15 bases remaining between them. The germline gives CDR1 MGHRA, CDR2 YSYEKL. This CDR3 region has 15 residues. The CDR3 reads CASSQGSGSFHEQYF. The CDR3 DNA reads as TGCGCCAGCAGCCAAGGCTCGGGTAGTTTCCACGAGCAGTACTTC.

Turning to this clone: Other DNA sequences in this sample translate to the same CDR3. This rearrangement joins TRBV4-1 to TRBJ2-7; maybe TRBD1 (6 bases). CDR3 length: 14 amino acids. Germline CDR1 MGHRA, CDR2 YSYEKL. V was cut by 3 bases and J by 3 bases, with 12 bases left in between. The CDR3 here is CASSQLAGDYEQYF. In DNA, the CDR3 is TGCGCCAGCAGCCAGTTGGCAGGGGACTACGAGCAGTACTTC.

V and J are TRBV4-1 and TRBJ2-7; unclear D gene. CDR3 length equals 14 residues. CDR1 is MGHRA and CDR2 is YSYEKL in the germline V gene. Trimming shortened V by 2 bases and J by 2 bases, and 10 bases separated the two germline ends. For the CDR3, the DNA is TGCGCCAGCAGCCAATTGGACGGCCCCTACGAGCAGTACTTC. Translated, it gives CASSQLDGPYEQYF.

The gene calls are TRBV2 and TRBJ1-2; no clear D. V shed 7 bases and J shed 1 base, with 10 bases lying between them. Germline lookup yields CDR1 SNHLY and CDR2 FYNNEI. This CDR3 is built from 13 residues. The CDR3 protein is CASISGINYGYTF. For the CDR3, the DNA is TGTGCCAGCATTAGTGGTATTAACTATGGCTACACCTTC.

The genes are TRBV27 and TRBJ2-7, with 7 bases that match TRBD2. The V and J ends lost 5 bases and 7 bases, in that order; junction bases with no gene match: 14. CDR1 MNHEY and CDR2 SMNVEV come from the germline V gene (reference sequence). The CDR3 spans 15 residues. The CDR3 spells CASSPREGWGGEQYF. The CDR3 region has the DNA TGTGCCAGCAGTCCTCGTGAGGGATGGGGAGGGGAGCAGTACTTC.

The chain links TRBV5-1 to TRBJ1-1; no reliable D call. CDR1 and CDR2 (germline): SGHRS, YFSETQ. V was cut by 7 bases and J by 1 base, with 17 bases left in between. The CDR3 covers 15 residues. The CDR3 loop reads CASAHRWPANTEAFF. CDR3 DNA: TGCGCCAGCGCTCATCGCTGGCCGGCGAACACTGAAGCTTTCTTT. Using reference TRBV5-1 and TRBJ1-1 for the parts outside the CDR3, the full variable domain is KAGVTQTPRYLIKTRGQQVTLSCSPISGHRSVSWYQQTPGQGLQFLFEYFSETQRNKGNFPGRFSGRQFSNSRSEMNVSTLELGDSALYLCASAHRWPANTEAFFGQGTRLTVV.

This clone was detected only once. This chain joins TRBV9 and TRBJ2-5; 8 nucleotides agree with TRBD1. V was clipped by 3 bases and J by 3 bases; unmatched bases: 1. CDR1 and CDR2 from the germline V gene are SGDLS and YYNGEE. The CDR3 runs to 13 residues. In DNA form, the CDR3 reads TGTGCCAGCAGCGCGGACAGGGAAGAGACCCAGTACTTC. Translated: CASSADREETQYF.

This clone was seen once. The V call is TRBV7-8, the J call TRBJ1-2; D gene uncertain. The CDR3 spans 13 residues. Germline loops: CDR1 SGHVS, CDR2 FQNEAQ. The V end lost 6 bases, the J end lost 2 bases, and 10 bases lay between the germline ends. The CDR3 DNA sequence: TGTGCCAGCAGTGAGAGGGCAAACTATGGCTACACCTTC. It is translated as CASSERANYGYTF.

There are a few counts of this clone. The chain joins TRBV7-9 to TRBJ1-1; D is undetermined. The germline V and J ends were trimmed by 1 base and 0 bases, with 6 bases remaining between them. Germline assignment: CDR1 SEHNR and CDR2 FQNEAQ (reference sequence). This CDR3 is built from 14 residues. Here the CDR3 DNA reads TGTGCCAGCAGCTTAGACAGCATGAACACTGAAGCTTTCTTT. It encodes CASSLDSMNTEAFF.

For the CDR3, the DNA is TGTGCCAGCAGCCTCGGACAGGGGAATTTCTACGAGCAGTACTTC. As protein: CASSLGQGNFYEQYF. The chain is built from TRBV5-6 and TRBJ2-7; 9 bases line up with TRBD1. The germline V gene encodes CDR1 SGHDT and CDR2 YYEEEE. The CDR3 is 15 amino acids. The V segment lost 4 bases and the J segment 3 bases; nucleotides outside the gene matches: 8.